The 18 T cell receptor beta chains given below trace back to one sample, sequenced in a study of OX40 agonist ivuxolimab in advanced cancers. The library was generated by the immunoSEQ multiplex PCR assay. This is the immuneACCESS table as TCRdb keeps it, with only in-frame sequences that have V and J called. A part of the clones is gone; compared with another copy, unresolved V genes explain less than half, and the rest is unexplained. Counted in this sample were some 63,000 clones; over 80% of them appeared once. Around 26% of the sample belongs to the ten largest clones. Specimen: CD4+ or CD8+ T cells sorted from blood, collected in a trial of the OX40 agonist ivuxolimab. These TCRs come from an adult with an advanced solid tumor such as melanoma, head and neck, liver or kidney cancer.

Notes on this clone: Other DNA sequences in this sample translate to the same CDR3. This rearrangement joins TRBV9 to TRBJ2-7; 10 bases map to TRBD2. CDR1 is SGDLS, CDR2 YYNGEE, per germline. The CDR3 covers 16 residues. Germline trimming cut 4 bases from V and 0 bases from J; bases unmatched to any gene: 7. CDR3 protein: CASSPGLAALSYEQYF. Written as DNA, the CDR3 is TGTGCCAGCAGCCCTGGACTAGCGGCCCTCTCCTACGAGCAGTACTTC.

This clone was counted once. V usage is TRBV5-1 and J usage is TRBJ1-3; 12 bases match TRBD1. The ends lost 4 bases at V and 4 bases at J; junction bases unmatched: 18. The CDR3 has 20 residues. Germline V gene lookup returns CDR1 SGHRS and CDR2 YFSETQ. CDR3 sequence: CASSATTLPGQGAGGNTIYF. The DNA for the CDR3 is TGCGCCAGCAGCGCTACGACTCTTCCGGGACAGGGGGCTGGCGGAAACACCATATATTTT.

The chain carries TRBV2 and TRBJ2-3, with 12 bases fitting TRBD2. CDR1 is SNHLY and CDR2 is FYNNEI in the germline V gene. With V trimmed by 7 bases and J by 0 bases, 5 bases remained unmatched. This CDR3 has 16 residues. CDR3 amino acids: CASNRLAGASTDTQYF. The CDR3 DNA sequence: TGTGCCAGCAACCGACTAGCGGGAGCTAGCACAGATACGCAGTATTTT.

The chain joins TRBV7-7 to TRBJ2-5; 7 nucleotides align to TRBD2. This CDR3 spans 15 amino acids. Per germline, CDR1 SSHAT and CDR2 FNYEAQ (reference sequence). J was trimmed by 2 bases and V by 3 bases; bases with no gene match: 6. The CDR3, as DNA: TGTGCCAGCAGCTTGGGGGGGGGACTTCAAGAGACCCAGTACTTC. This gives the protein CASSLGGGLQETQYF.

The chain combines TRBV6-1 with TRBJ1-1, with D uncertain. With 1 base removed from V and 1 base from J, the gap between germline ends came to 4 bases. CDR1 and CDR2 from the germline V gene are MNHNS and SASEGT. The CDR3 is made up of 13 amino acids. Written as DNA, the CDR3 is TGTGCCAGCAGTGAAGTTTGGAACACTGAAGCTTTCTTT. Its translation: CASSEVWNTEAFF.

This chain links TRBV4-2 with TRBJ1-1; no clear D. The CDR3 spans 15 residues. Germline V lookup: CDR1 LGHNA, CDR2 YNFKEQ. Deletions cut 1 base from V and 2 bases from J, with 11 bases between. In nucleotides, the CDR3 is TGTGCCAGCAGCCAAGCCCCCCCGATTAACACTGAAGCTTTCTTT. Its protein is CASSQAPPINTEAFF.

The table lists this clone with a count of one. J is TRBJ2-7 and V is TRBV7-9; possible D gene TRBD1, 5 bases. V was cut by 8 bases and J by 3 bases, with 11 bases left in between. The CDR3 has 12 amino acids. Germline CDR1 and CDR2: SEHNR and FQNEAQ (reference sequence). CDR3 nucleotide sequence: TGTGCCAGCGGAACCCAGGGCTACGAGCAGTACTTC. It is translated as CASGTQGYEQYF.

The chain combines TRBV28 with TRBJ1-1, with 7 nucleotides matching TRBD1. Losses at the gene ends were 4 bases for V and 10 bases for J; bases not matched to a gene: 15. In germline, CDR1 is MDHEN, CDR2 SYDVKM. This CDR3 comprises 15 residues. CDR3 region: CASSSGQSAPGGAFF. CDR3 nucleotides: TGTGCCAGCAGTTCGGGACAGTCCGCTCCGGGTGGAGCTTTCTTT.

This chain connects TRBV6-5 to TRBJ1-4; D may be TRBD1 (5 bases). Germline loops: CDR1 MNHEY, CDR2 SVGAGI. The CDR3 length is 14 residues. With 4 bases removed from V and 7 bases from J, the gap between germline ends came to 13 bases. This chain's CDR3 is CASSSPRGSEKLFF. The CDR3 coding sequence is TGTGCCAGCAGTTCCCCCCGGGGCAGTGAAAAACTGTTTTTT.

This clone was picked up a small number of times. This chain connects TRBV19 to TRBJ2-5; no reliable D call. CDR1 and CDR2 from the germline V gene are LNHDA and SQIVND (reference sequence). Trimming removed 1 base at V and 5 bases at J, with 8 bases between. This CDR3 region has 13 residues. The CDR3 here is CASSIGILETQYF. The CDR3 DNA reads as TGTGCCAGTAGTATAGGGATTTTGGAGACCCAGTACTTC.

The chain combines TRBV5-1 with TRBJ1-1; weak D call: TRBD1 (5 bases). Germline loops: CDR1 SGHRS, CDR2 YFSETQ. This CDR3 spans 14 amino acids. Trimming shortened V by 2 bases and J by 1 base, and 9 bases separated the two germline ends. The CDR3 here is CASSFTGPNTEAFF. The CDR3 bases are TGCGCCAGCAGCTTTACAGGCCCGAACACTGAAGCTTTCTTT.

The genes are TRBV7-2 and TRBJ1-2; 9 bases align to TRBD1. Trimming cost V 5 bases and J 0 bases; bases outside gene matches: 4. The CDR3 length is 15 residues. The V gene's germline CDR1 is SGHTA and CDR2 FQGNSA. CDR3 loop: CASSTGQGTNYGYTF. CDR3 nucleotide sequence: TGTGCCAGCAGCACGGGACAGGGAACTAACTATGGCTACACCTTC.

This sequence joins TRBV16 and TRBJ2-7; D possibly corresponds to TRBD1 (5 bases). The CDR3 totals 13 residues. Germline V gives CDR1 KGHSY, CDR2 FQNENV. The V gene lost 7 bases and the J gene lost 3 bases, with 13 bases spanning the gap. In DNA form, the CDR3 reads TGTGCCAGCACCCAGACAGCCGGCTACGAGCAGTACTTC. Translating it yields CASTQTAGYEQYF.

V is TRBV6-6 and J is TRBJ2-3; perhaps TRBD2 as D (6 bases). Germline lookup yields CDR1 MNHNY and CDR2 SVGAGI (reference sequence). V lost 2 bases and J lost 0, with 9 bases in between. The CDR3 has 15 amino acids. CDR3 nucleotides: TGTGCCAGCAGTTACGCGGGGACTAGCACAGATACGCAGTATTTT. Amino acids: CASSYAGTSTDTQYF.

The chain combines TRBV2 with TRBJ2-5; D not certain. The DNA end is more similar to TRBJ2-7, so the J call may be wrong. The CDR3 has 14 residues. The V gene's germline CDR1 is SNHLY and CDR2 FYNNEI. The CDR3 is CASSEGGSPYEQYF. CDR3 sequence (DNA): TGTGCCAGCAGTGAAGGCGGCAGCCCCTACGAGCAGTACTTC.

V gene TRBV30 combines with J gene TRBJ2-5, with D perhaps assigned TRBD1 or TRBD2 (5 bases each). Trimming removed 3 bases at V and 5 bases at J, with 16 bases between. Germline lookup yields CDR1 GTSNPN and CDR2 SVGIG (reference sequence). This CDR3 region has 14 residues. CDR3 DNA: TGTGCCTGGAGGGTATGGGGGAGAGGGGAGACCCAGTACTTC. Translating it yields CAWRVWGRGETQYF.

This clone was seen a single time. The rearrangement joins TRBV7-9 to TRBJ2-1, with a possible D match to TRBD2 (5 bases). The germline CDR1 and CDR2 sequences are SEHNR and FQNEAQ (reference sequence). V lost 3 bases, J lost 5 bases, and 8 bases lay in between. CDR3 length: 13 amino acids. CDR3 sequence reads: CASSLGRNNEQFF. The CDR3 bases are TGTGCCAGCAGCTTGGGGAGAAACAATGAGCAGTTCTTC.

The genes are TRBV9 and TRBJ2-7; the match to TRBD1 covers 7 bases. This CDR3 has 14 residues. CDR1 is SGDLS and CDR2 is YYNGEE in the germline V gene. V was clipped by 3 bases and J by 2 bases; unmatched bases: 5. DNA of the CDR3: TGTGCCAGCAGCGAACAGGGGACCCCCTACGAGCAGTACTTC. Protein sequence: CASSEQGTPYEQYF.